The 23 T cell receptor beta chains reported below all come from one sample, sequenced in a study of cytomegalovirus exposure and HLA in healthy donors. The PCR contained 60 Vbeta and 13 Jbeta primers. The method was immunoSEQ multiplex PCR; TCRdb's version includes in-frame clones alone and lacks a portion of them. This table lists about 110,000 clones. Sequencing was performed on PBMCs. The receptor source for this set is a man aged 25 to 40 in good health and CMV-seronegative.

J is TRBJ1-2 and V is TRBV12-5; D uncertain. Per germline, CDR1 LGHNT and CDR2 FRNRAP. Trimming shortened V by 2 bases and J by 7 bases, and 8 bases separated the two germline ends. This CDR3 spans 12 amino acids. CDR3 loop: CASGLPEGGYTF. The CDR3 DNA follows: TGTGCTAGTGGTTTGCCAGAGGGTGGCTACACCTTC.

V gene TRBV4-1 combines with J gene TRBJ2-7, with D possibly being TRBD2 (5 bases). Germline V gene data show CDR1 as MGHRA and CDR2 as YSYEKL. The ends were cut back, 2 bases at V and 3 bases at J, with 14 bases in the middle. The length of the CDR3 is 15 residues. CDR3 bases: TGCGCCAGCAGCCAATCGGGAATTATTGGCTACGAGCAGTACTTC. Protein product: CASSQSGIIGYEQYF.

This chain links TRBV5-1 with TRBJ2-5; 7 nucleotides agree with TRBD1. The trim removed 2 bases at V and 1 base at J, leaving 8 bases unmatched. This CDR3 comprises 16 residues. The germline gives CDR1 SGHRS, CDR2 YFSETQ. In DNA form, the CDR3 reads TGCGCCAGCAGCTTAGTCCGGGACAGTTTCCAAGAGACCCAGTACTTC. Translated, it gives CASSLVRDSFQETQYF.

This rearrangement joins TRBV9 to TRBJ2-5, with 8 nucleotides matching TRBD2. Germline CDR1 reads SGDLS; CDR2 reads YYNGEE. The CDR3 sequence is 16 residues long. After removal of 3 bases from V and 1 base from J, the junction contained 8 bases not matched to a gene. CDR3 sequence reads: CASSAQAGLGQETQYF. CDR3 DNA sequence: TGTGCCAGCAGCGCTCAGGCGGGACTAGGCCAAGAGACCCAGTACTTC.

DNA of the CDR3: TGTGCCAGCAGCTTAGAGGGACAGGGGTATAATTCACCCCTCCACTTT. This translates into CASSLEGQGYNSPLHF. The chain combines TRBV13 with TRBJ1-6, with 10 nucleotides matching TRBD1. The CDR3 is 16 residues long. Germline values: CDR1 PRHDT, CDR2 FYEKMQ (reference sequence). Trimming cost V 1 base and J 4 bases; bases outside gene matches: 1.

The V and J genes are TRBV6-5 and TRBJ2-3; maybe TRBD1 (6 bases). This CDR3 has 13 residues. The ends were cut back, 6 bases at V and 3 bases at J, with 10 bases in the middle. Germline-derived CDR1 and CDR2 are MNHEY and SVGAGI. The CDR3 loop reads CASRATGTDTQYF. The CDR3 nucleotides are TGTGCCAGCAGAGCCACAGGGACAGATACGCAGTATTTT.

V is TRBV5-6 and J is TRBJ2-3; D might be TRBD1 (6 bases). CDR3 size: 11 residues. Germline CDR1 reads SGHDT; CDR2 reads YYEEEE. Trimming removed 5 bases from V and 10 bases from J, with 11 bases in between. The CDR3 is CASRQQGAQYF. The DNA of the CDR3 is TGTGCCAGCAGACAACAGGGTGCGCAGTATTTT.

This rearrangement joins TRBV15 to TRBJ2-7, with 9 bases lining up with TRBD2. The trim removed 0 bases at V and 2 bases at J, leaving 8 bases unmatched. From germline, CDR1 is LNHNV and CDR2 YYDKDF (reference sequence). This CDR3 has 17 residues. CDR3 sequence: CATSRDRISGGAYEQYF. The CDR3 region has the DNA TGTGCCACCAGCAGAGATCGGATTAGCGGGGGAGCCTACGAGCAGTACTTC.

V gene TRBV6-6 combines with J gene TRBJ2-7; no firm D call. Germline loops: CDR1 MNHNY, CDR2 SVGAGI (reference sequence). With 6 bases removed from V and 2 bases from J, the gap between germline ends came to 8 bases. CDR3 size: 12 residues. The CDR3 reads CASSDSAYEQYF. CDR3 coding DNA: TGTGCCAGCAGCGACTCTGCCTACGAGCAGTACTTC.

The chain has TRBV7-9 and TRBJ1-6, with 8 bases aligning to TRBD1. Germline V CDR1 and CDR2: SEHNR, FQNEAQ (reference sequence). The V segment lost 1 base and the J segment 9 bases; nucleotides outside the gene matches: 8. The CDR3 covers 16 residues. CDR3 sequence reads: CASSLDGAGGVSPLHF. CDR3 DNA sequence: TGTGCCAGCAGCTTAGATGGGGCAGGGGGCGTTTCACCCCTCCACTTT.

V and J are TRBV6-6 and TRBJ2-5; D is perhaps TRBD2 (5 bases). The CDR3 totals 12 residues. The V gene's germline CDR1 is MNHNY and CDR2 SVGAGI (reference sequence). The V and J ends lost 11 bases and 2 bases respectively, with 12 bases between them. CDR3 bases: TGTGCCGCGGGTATAGATCAAGAGACCCAGTACTTC. This sequence encodes CAAGIDQETQYF.

J is TRBJ2-7 and V is TRBV27, with a tentative D call TRBD1 (5 bases). V lost 5 bases and J 3 bases, leaving 11 bases between the germline ends. This CDR3 is built from 13 residues. Germline CDR1 reads MNHEY; CDR2 reads SMNVEV (reference sequence). CDR3 amino acids: CASSVQVFYEQYF. The CDR3 DNA is TGTGCCAGCAGTGTACAGGTTTTCTACGAGCAGTACTTC.

This chain uses TRBV13 with TRBJ1-1; D ambiguous. V was clipped by 5 bases and J by 3 bases, with 10 bases between them. Germline-derived CDR1 and CDR2 are PRHDT and FYEKMQ (reference sequence). The CDR3 sequence is 13 residues long. The CDR3 DNA reads TGTGCCAGCAGCGTCCCTGGAGACACTGAAGCTTTCTTT. Its protein is CASSVPGDTEAFF.

V usage is TRBV7-3 and J usage is TRBJ2-7; 8 bases are a match to TRBD1. CDR3 length equals 15 residues. The V segment lost 2 bases and the J segment 3 bases; nucleotides outside the gene matches: 6. Germline values: CDR1 SGHTA, CDR2 FQGTGA. The CDR3 sequence: CASSLGQGKGYEQYF. The CDR3 nucleotides are TGTGCCAGCAGCTTAGGACAGGGAAAGGGCTACGAGCAGTACTTC.

The rearrangement links TRBV7-2 to TRBJ2-5; TRBD2 matches 11 bases. V lost 1 base and J lost 4; bases outside the gene matches: 8. Germline CDR1 SGHTA, CDR2 FQGNSA. CDR3 size: 17 residues. The CDR3: CASSLGLAGGEGETQYF. In nucleotides, the CDR3 is TGTGCCAGCAGCTTAGGCCTAGCGGGGGGCGAGGGAGAGACCCAGTACTTC.

The V gene is TRBV10-3, the J gene TRBJ1-6, with unresolved D. V gave up 2 bases and J gave up 10 bases, with 12 bases separating them. CDR3 size: 14 residues. From germline, CDR1 is ENHRY and CDR2 SYGVKD. The CDR3 region is CAISEEASTSPLHF. In DNA form, the CDR3 reads TGTGCCATCAGTGAGGAGGCCTCCACCTCACCCCTCCACTTT.

This chain connects TRBV10-1 to TRBJ1-5; D unclear. Looked up from germline, CDR1 is WNHNN and CDR2 is SYGVQD (reference sequence). CDR3 length equals 14 residues. V was cut by 10 bases and J by 6 bases, with 19 bases left in between. Written as DNA, the CDR3 is TGCGCCACATTCTGCGGGAACCGGGGTCAGCCCCAGCATTTT. It specifies CATFCGNRGQPQHF.

In the case of this clone: This sample also contains other DNA sequences that code for the same CDR3. The genes are TRBV29-1 and TRBJ2-5, with 12 positions matching TRBD2. Germline CDR1 and CDR2: SQVTM and ANQGSEA. The junction had 1 base not matched to a gene; V was cut back by 7 bases and J by 4 bases. This CDR3 spans 12 amino acids. CDR3 DNA: TGCAGCGCTAGCGGGGGGGCAGAGACCCAGTACTTC. Translating it yields CSASGGAETQYF.

The gene calls are TRBV9 and TRBJ1-3; D perhaps matches TRBD1 (6 bases). Looked up from germline, CDR1 is SGDLS and CDR2 is YYNGEE. The ends were cut back, 4 bases at V and 0 bases at J, with 11 bases in the middle. The CDR3 totals 15 residues. CDR3 region: CASSPGHSSGNTIYF. The CDR3 DNA reads as TGTGCCAGCAGCCCGGGACATAGCTCTGGAAACACCATATATTTT.

The chain couples TRBV10-3 to TRBJ2-5; D gene ambiguous. This CDR3 has 13 residues. Germline values: CDR1 ENHRY, CDR2 SYGVKD. V was clipped by 2 bases and J by 5 bases, with 9 bases between them. The CDR3 loop reads CAISETARETQYF. The CDR3 region has the DNA TGTGCCATCAGTGAGACAGCCAGGGAGACCCAGTACTTC.

The chain has TRBV10-3 and TRBJ2-2; 10 bases fit TRBD1. CDR1 is ENHRY and CDR2 is SYGVKD in the germline V gene. J lost 4 bases, V lost 6 bases, and 8 bases had no gene match. There are 16 residues in the CDR3. For the CDR3, the DNA is TGTGCCATCAGCGTAAGACAGGGGGCAGGCACCGGGGAGCTGTTTTTT. This translates into CAISVRQGAGTGELFF.

This sequence joins TRBV27 and TRBJ1-1; D unresolved. Trimming took off 6 bases at V and 5 bases at J, with 10 bases between the two ends. The CDR3 has 12 amino acids. Germline V gene lookup returns CDR1 MNHEY and CDR2 SMNVEV (reference sequence). Written as DNA, the CDR3 is TGTGCCAGCAGCTCTTACGGTACTGAAGCTTTCTTT. It specifies CASSSYGTEAFF.

V gene TRBV7-9 combines with J gene TRBJ2-7; 8 bases line up with TRBD1. The CDR3 runs 15 residues. Germline CDR1 SEHNR, CDR2 FQNEAQ (reference sequence). J was trimmed by 7 bases and V by 0 bases; bases with no gene match: 8. Written as DNA, the CDR3 is TGTGCCAGCAGCTTAGCGGGACAGGCCCGGAGGGAGCAGTACTTC. It encodes CASSLAGQARREQYF.